A selection of T cell receptor beta chains follows, all from one sample in a study of T cells in Graves' hyperthyroidism and ophthalmopathy. Via MiXCR, TCRdb re-called the multiplex PCR reads, giving one row per CDR3 protein. The profile covers around 370,000 distinct CDR3 sequences, with less than 20% appearing a single time and 35% to 45% taken by the ten largest. Sequencing was done on a sample of blood. The source of these receptors is a man in his late teens or twenties with Graves' ophthalmopathy. Each CDR3 is given with its conserved first and last residue. The order of the fields is V gene, J gene, D gene, clone size, CDR3 DNA, CDR3 protein. The D gene is left open where the match is weak. Expanded clones are given a class, and other clones once, few, many or no size at all.

>TRBV20-1|TRBJ2-3|TRBD2|.
TGCAGTGCTAGAGATTTCGGGGGGGCAGATACGCAGTATTTT
CSARDFGGADTQYF
>TRBV9|TRBJ2-1|.|many
TGTGCCAGCAGCGTAGGTTATACTTCCTACAATGAGCAGTTCTTC
CASSVGYTSYNEQFF
>TRBV3-1|TRBJ2-1|TRBD2|many
TGTGCCAGCAGCCAAAGAGCGGGGAACGACAATGAGCAGTTCTTC
CASSQRAGNDNEQFF
>TRBV19|TRBJ2-7|TRBD1|.
TGTGCCAGTAGTGCCCGGGACAGGGGTCCCTACGAGCAGTACTTC
CASSARDRGPYEQYF
>TRBV13|TRBJ1-2|.|many
TGTGCCAGCAGCTTTAACCCTTCTAACTATGGCTACACCTTC
CASSFNPSNYGYTF
>TRBV10-3|TRBJ1-3|.|.
TGTGCCATCAGGGAGGGATCTGGAAACACCATATATTTT
CAIREGSGNTIYF
>TRBV24-1|TRBJ2-1|TRBD2|.
TGTGCCACCAGTGAGCCGGGACTAGCGTACAATGAGCAGTTCTTC
CATSEPGLAYNEQFF
>TRBV19|TRBJ1-2|.|few
TGTGCCAGTAGTCGAAGAGCTAACTATGGCTACACCTTC
CASSRRANYGYTF
>TRBV19|TRBJ1-3|.|.
TGTGCCAGTAGTATTGTCAGCCCCTCTGGAAACACCATATATTTT
CASSIVSPSGNTIYF
>TRBV25-1|TRBJ2-2|.|few
TGTGCCAGCAGTGAGGCAGGGCTCGACACCGGGGAGCTGTTTTTT
CASSEAGLDTGELFF
>TRBV12-3/TRBV12-4|TRBJ1-2|.|.
TGTGCCAGCAGTTCGACCCGAGGAGCTTATGGCTACACCTTC
CASSSTRGAYGYTF
>TRBV12-3/TRBV12-4|TRBJ2-3|TRBD1|many
TGTGCCAGCAGTGACGGACAGGGGGCATGGGCGCAGTATTTT
CASSDGQGAWAQYF
>TRBV6-1|TRBJ2-1|.|.
TGTGCCACTTCCTGGGGGGGGCCTGCGGACAATGAGCAGTTCTTC
CATSWGGPADNEQFF
>TRBV10-3|TRBJ1-1|.|many
TGTGCCATCAGTGACGGTCTCACTGAAGCTTTCTTT
CAISDGLTEAFF
>TRBV6-1|TRBJ2-5|TRBD2|.
TGTGCCAGCAGTCCACGTCGCGGGAGGCAAGAGACCCAGTACTTC
CASSPRRGRQETQYF
>TRBV3-1|TRBJ2-1|.|few
TGTGCCAGCAGCCACGCAGGGGTGGCAAATGAGCAGTTCTTC
CASSHAGVANEQFF
>TRBV10-3|TRBJ1-1|.|.
TGTGCCATCAGAGGTAACAGGGACGTGAACACTGAAGCTTTCTTT
CAIRGNRDVNTEAFF
>TRBV6-1|TRBJ2-3|.|many
TGTGCCATTTCGTCCGGGTTGTCTAGCACAGATACGCAGTATTTT
CAISSGLSSTDTQYF